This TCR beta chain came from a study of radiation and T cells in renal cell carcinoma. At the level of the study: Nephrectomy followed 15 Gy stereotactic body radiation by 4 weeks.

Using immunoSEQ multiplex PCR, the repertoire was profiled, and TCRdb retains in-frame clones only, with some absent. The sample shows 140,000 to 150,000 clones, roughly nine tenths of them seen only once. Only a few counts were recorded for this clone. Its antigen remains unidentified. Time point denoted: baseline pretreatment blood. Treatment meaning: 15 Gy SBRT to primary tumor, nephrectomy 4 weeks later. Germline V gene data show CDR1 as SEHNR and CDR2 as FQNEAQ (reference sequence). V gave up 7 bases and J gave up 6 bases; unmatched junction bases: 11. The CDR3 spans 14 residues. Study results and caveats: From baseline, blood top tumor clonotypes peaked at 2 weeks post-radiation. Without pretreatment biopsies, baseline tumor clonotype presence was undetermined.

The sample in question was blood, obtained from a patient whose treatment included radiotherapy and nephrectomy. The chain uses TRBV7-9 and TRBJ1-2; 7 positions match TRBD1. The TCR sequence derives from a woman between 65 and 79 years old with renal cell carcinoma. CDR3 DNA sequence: TGTGCCAGCATGAGAGGGGGCGGATTTAATGGCTACACCTTC. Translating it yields CASMRGGGFNGYTF.